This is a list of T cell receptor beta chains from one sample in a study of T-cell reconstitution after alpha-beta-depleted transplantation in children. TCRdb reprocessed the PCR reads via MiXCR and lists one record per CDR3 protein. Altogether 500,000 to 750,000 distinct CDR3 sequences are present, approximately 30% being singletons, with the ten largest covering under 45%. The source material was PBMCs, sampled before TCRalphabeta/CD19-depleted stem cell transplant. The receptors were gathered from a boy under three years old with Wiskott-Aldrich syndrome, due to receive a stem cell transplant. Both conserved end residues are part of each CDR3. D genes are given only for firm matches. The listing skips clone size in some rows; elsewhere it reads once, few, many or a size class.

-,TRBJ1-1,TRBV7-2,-,CASSLWGAEAFF,TGTGCCAGCAGCTTATGGGGGGCTGAAGCTTTCTTT
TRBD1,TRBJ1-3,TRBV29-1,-,CSAKTGGISSGNTIYF,TGCAGCGCCAAGACAGGGGGGATCTCCTCTGGAAACACCATATATTTT
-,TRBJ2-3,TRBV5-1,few,CASRVGSSATQYF,TGCGCCAGCAGGGTGGGATCTAGCGCTACGCAGTATTTT
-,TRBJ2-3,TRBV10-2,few,CASSVRSTDTQYF,TGCGCCAGCAGCGTGCGGAGCACAGATACGCAGTATTTT
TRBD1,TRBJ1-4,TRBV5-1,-,CASSLEGQAGEELFF,TGCGCCAGCAGCTTGGAAGGACAGGCTGGAGAAGAACTGTTTTTT
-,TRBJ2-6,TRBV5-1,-,CASSYGVGANVLTF,TGCGCCAGCAGCTACGGGGTTGGGGCCAACGTCCTGACTTTC
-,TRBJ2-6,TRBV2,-,CASRQVAGANVLTF,TGTGCCAGCAGGCAGGTTGCAGGGGCCAACGTCCTGACTTTC
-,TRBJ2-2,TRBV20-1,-,CSASQISNTGELFF,TGCAGTGCTAGTCAAATATCGAACACCGGGGAGCTGTTTTTT
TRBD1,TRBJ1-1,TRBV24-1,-,CATRQGEGTEAFF,TGTGCCACGCGACAGGGGGAAGGCACTGAAGCTTTCTTT
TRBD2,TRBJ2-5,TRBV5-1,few,CASYNAGGDGETQYF,TGCGCCAGCTACAACGCCGGGGGGGACGGGGAGACCCAGTACTTC
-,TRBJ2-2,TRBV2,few,CASVPGELFF,TGTGCCAGCGTACCCGGGGAGCTGTTTTTT
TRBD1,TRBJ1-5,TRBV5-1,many,CASSSGTGGNQPQHF,TGCGCCAGCAGCTCCGGGACAGGGGGCAATCAGCCCCAGCATTTT
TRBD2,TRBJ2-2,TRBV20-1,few,CSARETGGTGELFF,TGCAGTGCTAGAGAGACGGGGGGTACCGGGGAGCTGTTTTTT
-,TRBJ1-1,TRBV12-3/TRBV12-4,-,CASSLQGGVFTEAFF,TGTGCCAGCAGTCTACAGGGAGGGGTGTTCACTGAAGCTTTCTTT
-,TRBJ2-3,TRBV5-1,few,CASSDSGTDTQYF,TGCGCCAGCAGCGATAGCGGCACAGATACGCAGTATTTT
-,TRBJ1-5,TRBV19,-,CASTSPQGGQPQHF,TGTGCCAGTACTTCACCTCAGGGCGGTCAGCCCCAGCATTTT
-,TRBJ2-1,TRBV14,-,CASSQTRWGHNEQFF,TGTGCCAGCAGCCAGACTCGCTGGGGGCACAATGAGCAGTTCTTC
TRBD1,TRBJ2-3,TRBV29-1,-,CSVDRDSSTDTQYF,TGCAGCGTTGACAGGGACAGCAGCACAGATACGCAGTATTTT
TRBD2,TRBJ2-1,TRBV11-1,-,CASSPGTSGISSYNEQFF,TGTGCCAGCAGCCCCGGGACTAGCGGGATTAGCTCCTACAATGAGCAGTTCTTC
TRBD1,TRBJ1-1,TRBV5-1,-,CASSLNYRGTEAFF,TGCGCCAGCAGCTTGAATTACAGGGGCACTGAAGCTTTCTTT
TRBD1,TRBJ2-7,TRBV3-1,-,CASSPHGQGRYEQYF,TGTGCCAGCAGCCCGCACGGACAGGGTCGGTACGAGCAGTACTTC
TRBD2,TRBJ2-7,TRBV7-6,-,CASSGQTSEDFVYEQYF,TGTGCCAGCAGCGGACAGACTAGCGAGGACTTCGTCTACGAGCAGTACTTC
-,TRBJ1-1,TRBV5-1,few,CASSLGGAKNTEAFF,TGCGCCAGCAGCTTGGGGGGGGCGAAAAACACTGAAGCTTTCTTT
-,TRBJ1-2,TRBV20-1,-,CSARDGGSYGYTF,TGCAGTGCTAGAGATGGTGGATCCTATGGCTACACCTTC
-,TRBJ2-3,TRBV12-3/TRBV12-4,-,CASSFGPNPTDTQYF,TGTGCCAGCAGTTTTGGGCCAAACCCTACAGATACGCAGTATTTT
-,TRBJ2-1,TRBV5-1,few,CASSLEARRYNEQFF,TGCGCCAGCAGCTTGGAGGCGCGGAGGTACAATGAGCAGTTCTTC